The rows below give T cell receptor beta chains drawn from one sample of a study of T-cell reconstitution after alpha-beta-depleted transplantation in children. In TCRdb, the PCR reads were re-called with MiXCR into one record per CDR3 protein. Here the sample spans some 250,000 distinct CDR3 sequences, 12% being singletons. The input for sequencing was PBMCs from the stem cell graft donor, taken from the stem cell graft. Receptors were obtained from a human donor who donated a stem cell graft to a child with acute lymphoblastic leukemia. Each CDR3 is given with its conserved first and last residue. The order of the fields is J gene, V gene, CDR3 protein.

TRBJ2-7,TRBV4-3,CASSQDSSGGFYEQYF
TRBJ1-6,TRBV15,CATSGTAVAPLHF
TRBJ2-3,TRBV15,CATSRYRVDTQYF
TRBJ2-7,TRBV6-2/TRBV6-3,CASSYGYYEQYF
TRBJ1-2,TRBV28,CASSLPPGQNPDGYTF
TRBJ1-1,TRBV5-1,CASSLGASQNTEAFF
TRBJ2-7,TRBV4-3,CASSPKEDSYEQYF
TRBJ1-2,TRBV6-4,CASSRTFNYGYTF
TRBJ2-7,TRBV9,CASSASQGSSYEQYF
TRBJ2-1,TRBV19,CATESGTLQDEQFF
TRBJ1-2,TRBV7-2,CASSAGGETYGYTF
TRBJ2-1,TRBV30,CAWSERGAPKYNEQFF
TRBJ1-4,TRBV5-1,CASAKGTGYLEKLFF
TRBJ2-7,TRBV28,CASSWPSRGRDEQYF
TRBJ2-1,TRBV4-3,CASSQLTAASSYNEQFF
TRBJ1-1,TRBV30,CASTGGPEAFF
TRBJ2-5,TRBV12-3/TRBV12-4,CASSPTTGPGETQYF
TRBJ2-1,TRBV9,CASSAGTSNHNEQFF
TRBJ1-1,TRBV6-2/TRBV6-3,CASSRGLEAFF
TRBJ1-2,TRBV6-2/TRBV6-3,CASSYEGERGYTF
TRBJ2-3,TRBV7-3,CASSSGLAGGTQYF
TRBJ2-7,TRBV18,CASSPVGRYEQYF
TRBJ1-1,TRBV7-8,CASSLSGVKNTEAFF
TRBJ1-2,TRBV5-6,CASSWTVWGYTF
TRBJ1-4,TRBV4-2,CASSPRDDEKLFF
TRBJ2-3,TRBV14,CASSQDILAGVDTQYF
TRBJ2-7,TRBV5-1,CASSLNLGKGYEQYF
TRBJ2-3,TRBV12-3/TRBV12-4,CASTDSTDTQYF
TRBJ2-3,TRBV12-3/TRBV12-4,CASSFSIRTDTQYF
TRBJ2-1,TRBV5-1,CASRSAQGGEQFF
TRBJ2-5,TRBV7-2,CASSLGTALETQYF
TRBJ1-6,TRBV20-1,CSARAHRSSYNSPLHF
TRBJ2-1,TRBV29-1,CSGDYNEQFF
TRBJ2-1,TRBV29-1,CSVESGQGVGDEQFF
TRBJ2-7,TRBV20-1,CSARDVTEIYEQYF
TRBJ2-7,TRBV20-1,CSARDTGRGPYEQYF
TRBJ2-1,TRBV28,CASRSTSGRVDINEQFF
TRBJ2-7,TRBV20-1,CSARDPFGDRHEQYF
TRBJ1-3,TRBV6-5,CASSYLADSSGNTIYF
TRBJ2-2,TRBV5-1,CASSLGTTNTGELFF
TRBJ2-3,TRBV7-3,CASSSSRTPTDTQYF
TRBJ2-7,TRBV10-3,CAISDGTVTYEQYF
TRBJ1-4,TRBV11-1,CASSFYKSTGTALSEKLFF
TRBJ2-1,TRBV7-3,CASSSSGTSEIKTSSYNEQFF
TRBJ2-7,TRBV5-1,CASSQTATSSYEQYF
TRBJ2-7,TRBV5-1,CASAQAQEDEQYF
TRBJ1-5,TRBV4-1,CASSQDGTGGNQPQHF
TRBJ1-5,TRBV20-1,CSAGESGGGQDQPQHF
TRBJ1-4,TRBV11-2,CASSLVGATNEKLFF